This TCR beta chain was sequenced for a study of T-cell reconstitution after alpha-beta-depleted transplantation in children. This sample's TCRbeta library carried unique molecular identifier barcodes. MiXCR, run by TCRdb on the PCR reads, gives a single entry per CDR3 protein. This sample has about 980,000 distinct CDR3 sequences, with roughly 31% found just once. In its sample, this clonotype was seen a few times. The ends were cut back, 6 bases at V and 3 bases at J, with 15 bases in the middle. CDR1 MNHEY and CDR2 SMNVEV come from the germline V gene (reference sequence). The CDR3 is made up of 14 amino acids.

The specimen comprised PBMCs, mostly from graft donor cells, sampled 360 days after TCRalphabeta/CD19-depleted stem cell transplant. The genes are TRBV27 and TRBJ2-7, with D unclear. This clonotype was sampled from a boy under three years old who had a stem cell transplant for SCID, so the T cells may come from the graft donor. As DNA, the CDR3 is TGTGCCAGCAGCCAGGCACGGGCTTTCTACGAGCAGTACTTC. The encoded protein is CASSQARAFYEQYF.